The following is a T cell receptor (beta chain) sequence with its context. Its antigen is not known. The sample belongs to a study of T cell repertoires in cytomegalovirus infection. Across the whole study: Indications of both CMV infection and matching HLA type were provided by public TCR beta signatures.

Germline assignment: CDR1 KGHSH and CDR2 LQKENI. The ends were cut back, 2 bases at V and 4 bases at J, with 23 bases in the middle. This CDR3 has 19 residues. TCRdb processed the reads anew with MiXCR; each CDR3 protein has one entry. This sample has hundreds of thousands of distinct CDR3 sequences, with roughly 28% found just once. The material was cultured PBMCs, obtained from culture after CMV antigen stimulation. V usage is TRBV18 and J usage is TRBJ2-2, with D hard to call. This TCR was sampled from a human donor in good health (CMV status not recorded). Some clones in this sample may be carry-over from other donors' samples. The CDR3 region has the DNA TGTGCCAGCTCACCATTCGCGCCGACGATTGATAGACTCACCGGGGAGCTGTTTTTT. Translation gives CASSPFAPTIDRLTGELFF.